One and the same sample provided the 20 T cell receptor beta chains below, sequenced in a study of regulatory T cells in long-lasting Graves disease. Time point meaning: newly diagnosed GD, antithyroid drugs for less than 3 months. After RNA was extracted from PBMCs, the TCR library was made from it. Construction of TCR beta libraries relied on iRepertoire HTBI primers and on Arm-PCR targeting CDR3 regions. Via MiXCR, TCRdb re-called the multiplex PCR reads, giving one row per CDR3 protein. The sample has about 450,000 distinct CDR3 sequences; over 15% are singletons. The sample also formed part of further work on T cells in Graves' hyperthyroidism and ophthalmopathy.

The source was peripheral blood mononuclear cells (PBMCs), collected at new diagnosis, from a patient treated with antithyroid drugs. The receptors here all came from a woman between 25 and 40 years old with Graves disease.

V gene TRBV6-1 combines with J gene TRBJ2-1; 16 bases align to TRBD2. The V gene's germline CDR1 is MNHNS and CDR2 SASEGT. V was clipped by 5 bases and J by 7 bases; unmatched bases: 8. The CDR3 has 17 amino acids. The CDR3 region is CASSKGLAGGPGNEQFF. CDR3 coding DNA: TGTGCCAGCAGTAAGGGACTAGCGGGAGGGCCGGGAAATGAGCAGTTCTTC.

This clonotype was detected a few times. The chain couples TRBV18 to TRBJ2-5; D gene uncertain. Germline-derived CDR1 and CDR2 are KGHSH and LQKENI. Trimming took 0 bases from V and 5 from J, leaving 13 bases between them. CDR3 length: 15 amino acids. DNA of the CDR3: TGTGCCAGCTCACCACCGGGCAGGAGTTGGGAGACCCAGTACTTC. This translates into CASSPPGRSWETQYF. The variable domain in full, completed from reference TRBV18 and TRBJ2-5, reads NAGVMQNPRHLVRRRGQEARLRCSPMKGHSHVYWYRQLPEEGLKFMVYLQKENIIDESGMPKERFSAEFPKEGPSILRIQQVVRGDSAAYFCASSPPGRSWETQYFGPGTRLLVL.

This clonotype was seen ten or more times. The chain employs TRBV11-2 and TRBJ2-7; D gene unclear. With 5 bases removed from V and 5 bases from J, the gap between germline ends came to 7 bases. Germline V lookup: CDR1 SGHAT, CDR2 FQNNGV. This CDR3 has 11 amino acids. The CDR3 region is CASSRFDEQYF. DNA of the CDR3: TGTGCCAGCAGCCGCTTCGACGAGCAGTACTTC.

This clonotype was recorded a few times. The rearrangement links TRBV5-1 to TRBJ2-7; TRBD2 matches at 10 bases. CDR3 size: 16 residues. Germline V gives CDR1 SGHRS, CDR2 YFSETQ. The trim removed 4 bases at V and 2 bases at J, leaving 9 bases unmatched. CDR3 in amino acids: CASSPTTSGSTYEQYF. The CDR3 DNA follows: TGCGCCAGCAGCCCCACGACTAGCGGGTCTACCTACGAGCAGTACTTC.

In this sample, this clonotype turned up a few times. V usage is TRBV29-1 and J usage is TRBJ2-6; TRBD1 aligns across 9 bases. The CDR3 sequence is 16 residues long. Germline CDR1 and CDR2: SQVTM and ANQGSEA. V dropped 5 bases and J dropped 0; count of bases not matched to a gene: 5. For the CDR3, the DNA is TGCAGCGTTCGGGACAGGGTAGGCTCTGGGGCCAACGTCCTGACTTTC. This translates into CSVRDRVGSGANVLTF. The full variable domain, completed using reference TRBV29-1 and TRBJ2-6, is SAVISQKPSRDICQRGTSLTIQCQVDSQVTMMFWYRQQPGQSLTLIATANQGSEATYESGFVIDKFPISRPNLTFSTLTVSNMSPEDSSIYLCSVRDRVGSGANVLTFGAGSRLTVL.

This clonotype has a count of ten or more. This rearrangement joins TRBV3-1 to TRBJ2-5; 8 bases match TRBD2. Germline-derived CDR1 and CDR2 are LGHDT and YNNKEL (reference sequence). Germline trimming cut 6 bases from V and 4 bases from J; bases unmatched to any gene: 1. CDR3 length: 12 amino acids. The CDR3 region has the DNA TGTGCCAGCAGGAGCGGGAGAGAGACCCAGTACTTC. The encoded protein is CASRSGRETQYF.

This clonotype was observed many times. This sequence joins TRBV7-2 and TRBJ2-3; maybe TRBD2 (6 bases). The V end was cut by 4 bases, the J end by 3 bases, with 11 bases between. The CDR3 has 14 residues. Germline V lookup: CDR1 SGHTA, CDR2 FQGNSA. CDR3 bases: TGTGCCAGCAGCTCGACTAGTTCAACAGATACGCAGTATTTT. It specifies CASSSTSSTDTQYF. Full variable domain (remainder filled in from reference TRBV7-2 and TRBJ2-3): GAGVSQSPSNKVTEKGKDVELRCDPISGHTALYWYRQSLGQGLEFLIYFQGNSAPDKSGLPSDRFSAERTGGSVSTLTIQRTQQEDSAVYLCASSSTSSTDTQYFGPGTRLTVL.

The table lists this clonotype with many counts. The rearrangement uses TRBV9 and TRBJ2-1; TRBD2 might be the D (6 bases). Germline V CDR1 and CDR2: SGDLS, YYNGEE. CDR3 length: 15 residues. Trimming took off 0 bases at V and 4 bases at J, with 11 bases between the two ends. The CDR3 sequence: CASSVAWGDYNEQFF. DNA for the CDR3: TGTGCCAGCAGCGTAGCTTGGGGGGATTACAATGAGCAGTTCTTC.

The gene calls are TRBV7-2 and TRBJ2-5; 14 bases are a match to TRBD2. Germline V gives CDR1 SGHTA, CDR2 FQGNSA. The CDR3 has 16 residues. With 5 bases clipped from V and 4 bases from J, the junction kept 6 bases outside the gene matches. The CDR3 spells CASSLGTSGRVETQYF. Here the CDR3 DNA reads TGTGCCAGCAGCCTCGGGACTAGCGGGAGAGTAGAGACCCAGTACTTC.

This clonotype has a count of ten or more. The chain couples TRBV5-1 to TRBJ1-1; unclear D gene. CDR3 length equals 16 residues. V shed 0 bases and J shed 5 bases, with 17 bases lying between them. Germline lookup yields CDR1 SGHRS and CDR2 YFSETQ. The chain's CDR3 is CASSLASGNWVTEAFF. CDR3 nucleotides: TGCGCCAGCAGCTTGGCTTCGGGGAATTGGGTGACTGAAGCTTTCTTT.

Comments on this clonotype: Possible read error: a much larger clone is one base away. The CDR3, as DNA: TGTGCCAGCAGCCCTGACAGGACTACTAATGAAGAACTGTTTTTT. This sequence encodes CASSPDRTTNEELFF. The chain has TRBV6-1 and TRBJ1-4; TRBD1 might be the D (6 bases). The CDR3 is 15 amino acids. Germline lookup yields CDR1 MNHNS and CDR2 SASEGT.

The chain joins TRBV6-4 to TRBJ2-3, with unresolved D. CDR1 and CDR2 (germline): MRHNA, SNTAGT. CDR3 length: 15 amino acids. Between the trimmed V and J ends, which lost 8 bases and 2 bases, there was a span of 17 bases. In DNA, the CDR3 is TGTGCCAGCCCCTCTGTAGAAGCCTCCACAGATACGCAGTATTTT. Translated, it gives CASPSVEASTDTQYF.

Points on this clonotype: Being one base from a much bigger clone, this may be a read error. CDR3 residues: CASSPGLAVNQGTQYF. CDR3 coding DNA: TGTGCCAGCAGTCCAGGACTAGCGGTAAACCAAGGGACCCAGTACTTC. V usage is TRBV6-5 and J usage is TRBJ2-5, with 10 bases lining up with TRBD2. Germline V CDR1 and CDR2: MNHEY, SVGAGI. There are 16 residues in the CDR3.

This clonotype was seen a few times. The chain employs TRBV6-5 and TRBJ2-2, with D possibly matching TRBD1 (8 bases). The germline V gene has CDR1 MNHEY and CDR2 SVGAGI. V lost 0 bases and J 4 bases, leaving 24 bases between the germline ends. This CDR3 has 20 amino acids. This CDR3 reads CASSYSLIPADREGTGELFF. The CDR3 DNA sequence: TGTGCCAGCAGTTACTCACTCATTCCCGCGGACAGGGAGGGCACCGGGGAGCTGTTTTTT.

This chain joins TRBV5-5 and TRBJ2-1; 13 bases align to TRBD2. Germline trimming cut 3 bases from V and 6 bases from J; bases unmatched to any gene: 6. CDR1 is SGHKS and CDR2 is YYEKEE in the germline V gene (reference sequence). The CDR3 is made up of 16 amino acids. The CDR3 region has the DNA TGTGCCAGCAGCTCGATACTAGCGGGAGGGATCAATGAGCAGTTCTTC. The encoded protein is CASSSILAGGINEQFF.

This clonotype was seen at least ten times. This chain connects TRBV5-1 to TRBJ2-3, with 10 bases aligning to TRBD2. V lost 4 bases and J lost 3; bases outside the gene matches: 8. The CDR3 sequence is 16 residues long. Per germline, CDR1 SGHRS and CDR2 YFSETQ. The CDR3 DNA reads TGCGCCAGCAGCCCCCCCGATAGCGGGAGGACAGATACGCAGTATTTT. Translated, it gives CASSPPDSGRTDTQYF. Complete variable domain (other parts from reference TRBV5-1 and TRBJ2-3): KAGVTQTPRYLIKTRGQQVTLSCSPISGHRSVSWYQQTPGQGLQFLFEYFSETQRNKGNFPGRFSGRQFSNSRSEMNVSTLELGDSALYLCASSPPDSGRTDTQYFGPGTRLTVL.

This clonotype was detected many times. The V gene is TRBV7-9, the J gene TRBJ1-2; D unclear. CDR3 length equals 15 residues. CDR1 and CDR2 (germline): SEHNR, FQNEAQ (reference sequence). The V gene lost 4 bases and the J gene lost 3 bases, with 15 bases spanning the gap. CDR3 region: CASSSQGGGYYGYTF. The CDR3 nucleotides are TGTGCCAGCAGCTCACAAGGCGGCGGTTACTATGGCTACACCTTC.

This clonotype was counted ten times or more. The rearrangement links TRBV6-1 to TRBJ1-5, with 8 positions matching TRBD1. J lost 6 bases, V lost 6 bases, and 7 bases had no gene match. The CDR3 loop spans 14 amino acids. Germline V gives CDR1 MNHNS, CDR2 SASEGT. The CDR3 bases are TGTGCCAGCAGCGTGGGGACAGGTCTTCAGCCCCAGCATTTT. Translation: CASSVGTGLQPQHF.

This clonotype turned up a few times. V gene TRBV14 combines with J gene TRBJ1-2; D is unclear. CDR3 length: 12 amino acids. The germline CDR1 and CDR2 sequences are SGHDN and FVKESK. The ends were cut back, 5 bases at V and 7 bases at J, with 11 bases in the middle. CDR3 in amino acids: CASSSSRRGYTF. CDR3 nucleotide sequence: TGTGCCAGCAGCTCCTCGCGGCGTGGCTACACCTTC. Combining the CDR3 with reference TRBV14 and TRBJ1-2 gives the whole variable domain EAGVTQFPSHSVIEKGQTVTLRCDPISGHDNLYWYRRVMGKEIKFLLHFVKESKQDESGMPNNRFLAERTGGTYSTLKVQPAELEDSGVYFCASSSSRRGYTFGSGTRLTVV.

There are many counts of this clonotype. The chain combines TRBV12-3 or TRBV12-4 with TRBJ2-3; no clear D gene. The length of the CDR3 is 15 residues. V was cut by 5 bases and J by 4 bases, with 16 bases left in between. CDR3 sequence reads: CASSPRITYSDTQYF. CDR3 DNA: TGTGCCAGCAGTCCTCGTATCACCTATTCAGATACGCAGTATTTT.